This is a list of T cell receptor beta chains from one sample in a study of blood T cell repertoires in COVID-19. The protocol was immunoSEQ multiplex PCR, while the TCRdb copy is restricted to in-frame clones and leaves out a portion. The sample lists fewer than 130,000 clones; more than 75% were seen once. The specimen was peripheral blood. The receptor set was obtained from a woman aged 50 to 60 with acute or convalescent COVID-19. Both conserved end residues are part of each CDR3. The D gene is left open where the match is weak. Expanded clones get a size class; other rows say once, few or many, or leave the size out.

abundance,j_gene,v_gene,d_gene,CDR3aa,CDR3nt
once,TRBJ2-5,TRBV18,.,CASSPPSSSQETQYF,TGTGCCAGCTCACCACCGTCCTCTTCTCAAGAGACCCAGTACTTC
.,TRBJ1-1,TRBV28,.,CASSLLQGEAFF,TGTGCCAGCAGTTTACTCCAGGGAGAAGCTTTCTTT
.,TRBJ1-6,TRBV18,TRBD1,CASSIWGGQALTANSPLHF,TGTGCCAGCTCAATATGGGGTGGACAGGCACTTACGGCAAATTCACCCCTCCACTTT
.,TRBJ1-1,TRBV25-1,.,CASSEGRATEAFF,TGTGCCAGCAGTGAAGGCAGGGCCACTGAAGCTTTCTTT
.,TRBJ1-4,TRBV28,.,CASSLRRQGPRFF,TGTGCCAGCAGTTTAAGGCGCCAGGGTCCTCGGTTTTTT
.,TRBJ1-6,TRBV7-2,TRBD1,CASSLFEGAGSPLHF,TGTGCCAGCAGCTTATTCGAGGGGGCTGGCTCACCCCTCCACTTT
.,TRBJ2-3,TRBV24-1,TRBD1,CATSDLGTGGFGTDTQYF,TGTGCCACCAGTGATTTGGGGACAGGGGGCTTCGGCACAGATACGCAGTATTTT
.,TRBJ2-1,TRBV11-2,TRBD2,CASSPRLAGVGNEQFF,TGTGCCAGCAGCCCCCGACTAGCGGGAGTTGGAAATGAGCAGTTCTTC
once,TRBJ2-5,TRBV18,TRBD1,CASSPTQNRGETQYF,TGTGCCAGCTCACCGACACAAAACAGGGGCGAGACCCAGTACTTC
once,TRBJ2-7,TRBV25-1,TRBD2,CASSGTSGRAPYEQYF,TGTGCCAGCAGTGGTACTAGCGGGAGGGCCCCCTACGAGCAGTACTTC
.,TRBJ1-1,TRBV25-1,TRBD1,CASSPPGTGGAGRAFF,TGTGCCAGCAGTCCGCCGGGGACAGGGGGCGCCGGACGGGCTTTCTTT
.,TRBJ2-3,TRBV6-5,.,CASSYYGGGSTDTQYF,TGTGCCAGCAGTTACTACGGGGGAGGTAGCACAGATACGCAGTATTTT
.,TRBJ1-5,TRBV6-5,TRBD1,CASKRTGISNQPQHF,TGTGCCAGCAAGAGGACAGGGATTAGCAATCAGCCCCAGCATTTT
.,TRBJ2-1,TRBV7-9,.,CASSPAGYNEQFF,TGTGCCAGCAGCCCCGCGGGCTACAATGAGCAGTTCTTC
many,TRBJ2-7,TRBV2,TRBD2,CAIPRTSGSYEQYF,TGTGCCATCCCCCGGACTAGCGGTTCCTACGAGCAGTACTTC
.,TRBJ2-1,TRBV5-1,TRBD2,CASSLDGGRINEQFF,TGCGCCAGCAGCTTGGACGGCGGGAGGATAAATGAGCAGTTCTTC
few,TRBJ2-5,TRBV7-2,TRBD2,CASSFSSGQETQYF,TGTGCCAGCAGCTTTTCTAGCGGCCAAGAGACCCAGTACTTC
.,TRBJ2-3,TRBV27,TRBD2,CASSAPGLAGALHRVTDTQYF,TGTGCCAGCAGTGCACCGGGACTAGCGGGAGCTCTCCACCGGGTCACAGATACGCAGTATTTT